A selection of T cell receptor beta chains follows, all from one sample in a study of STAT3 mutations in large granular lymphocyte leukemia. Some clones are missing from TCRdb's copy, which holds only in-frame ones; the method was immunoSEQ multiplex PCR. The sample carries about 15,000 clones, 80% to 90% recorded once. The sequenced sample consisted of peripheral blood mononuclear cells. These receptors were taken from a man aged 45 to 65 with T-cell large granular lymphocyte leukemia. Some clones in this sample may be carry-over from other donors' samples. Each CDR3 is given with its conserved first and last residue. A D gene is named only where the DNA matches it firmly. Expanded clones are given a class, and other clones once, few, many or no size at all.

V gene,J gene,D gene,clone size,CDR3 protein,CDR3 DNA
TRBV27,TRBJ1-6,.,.,CASSQGYNSPLHF,TGTGCCAGCAGTCAGGGATATAATTCACCCCTCCACTTT
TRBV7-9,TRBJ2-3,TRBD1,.,CASSFGTGHTDTQYF,TGTGCCAGCAGCTTCGGGACAGGCCACACAGATACGCAGTATTTT
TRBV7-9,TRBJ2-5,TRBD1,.,CASSLTGGGETQYF,TGTGCCAGCAGCCTGACAGGGGGAGGGGAGACCCAGTACTTC
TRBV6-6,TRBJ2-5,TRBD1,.,CASTDSQGEIRETQYF,TGTGCCAGCACCGACTCACAGGGGGAAATACGAGAGACCCAGTACTTC
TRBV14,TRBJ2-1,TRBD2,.,CASSQLGGAGYEQFF,TGTGCCAGCAGCCAACTCGGGGGGGCCGGGTATGAGCAGTTCTTC
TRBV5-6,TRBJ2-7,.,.,CASSLRSSYEQYF,TGTGCCAGCAGCTTAAGGTCGTCCTACGAGCAGTACTTC
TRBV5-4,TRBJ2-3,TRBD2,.,CASSLGLAGEDTQYF,TGTGCCAGCAGCTTAGGGCTAGCGGGGGAAGATACGCAGTATTTT
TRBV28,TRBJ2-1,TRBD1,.,CASSRQGKSNEQFF,TGTGCCAGCAGTCGACAGGGGAAAAGCAATGAGCAGTTCTTC
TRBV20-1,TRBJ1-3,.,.,CSANLRDTIYF,TGCAGTGCCAATCTTCGGGACACCATATATTTT
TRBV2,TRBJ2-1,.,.,CASKAVNNEQFF,TGTGCCAGCAAGGCGGTGAACAATGAGCAGTTCTTC
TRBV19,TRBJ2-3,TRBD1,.,CAGIRTGTTDTQYF,TGTGCCGGAATTAGGACAGGGACCACAGATACGCAGTATTTT
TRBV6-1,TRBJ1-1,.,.,CASSELVGDTEAFF,TGTGCCAGCAGTGAGCTGGTAGGGGACACTGAAGCTTTCTTT
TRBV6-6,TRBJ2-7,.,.,CASSNPGGRVTGEQYF,TGTGCCAGCAGCAACCCTGGGGGGCGCGTCACGGGCGAGCAGTACTTC
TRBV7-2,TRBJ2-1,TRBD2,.,CASRALRGGAYNEQFF,TGTGCCAGCAGGGCTCTCCGCGGGGGGGCTTACAATGAGCAGTTCTTC
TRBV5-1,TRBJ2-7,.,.,CASSKDSAGYEQYF,TGCGCCAGCAGCAAGGACTCAGCAGGCTACGAGCAGTACTTC
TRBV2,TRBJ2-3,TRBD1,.,CASAGGLTDTQYF,TGTGCCAGCGCAGGGGGTCTCACAGATACGCAGTATTTT
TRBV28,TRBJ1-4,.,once,CASTILDGSANEKLFF,TGTGCCAGCACCATTTTGGACGGGAGCGCCAATGAAAAACTGTTTTTT
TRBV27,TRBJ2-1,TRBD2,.,CASRKTGLAGLIEQFF,TGTGCCAGCCGCAAAACCGGACTAGCGGGACTCATTGAGCAGTTCTTC
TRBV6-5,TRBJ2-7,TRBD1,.,CASSYSIQGARGEQYF,TGTGCCAGCAGTTACTCGATACAGGGGGCAAGGGGCGAGCAGTACTTC
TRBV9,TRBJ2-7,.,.,CASSPSQTSYEQYF,TGTGCCAGCAGCCCCTCACAGACCTCCTACGAGCAGTACTTC
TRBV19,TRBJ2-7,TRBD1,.,CASSIGTGTEQYF,TGTGCCAGTAGTATCGGGACAGGGACCGAGCAGTACTTC
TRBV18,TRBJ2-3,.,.,CASLGGGGDTQYF,TGTGCCAGCCTCGGGGGAGGTGGAGATACGCAGTATTTT
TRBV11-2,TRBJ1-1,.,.,CASSLVTTGNTEAFF,TGTGCCAGCAGCTTAGTCACGACAGGGAACACTGAAGCTTTCTTT
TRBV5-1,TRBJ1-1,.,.,CASSLEQNTEAFF,TGCGCCAGCAGCTTGGAACAGAACACTGAAGCTTTCTTT
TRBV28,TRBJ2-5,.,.,CASRGDPNGETQYF,TGTGCCAGCAGGGGGGATCCCAATGGGGAGACCCAGTACTTC
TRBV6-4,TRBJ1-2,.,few,CASSDPQGPYGYTF,TGTGCCAGCAGTGACCCCCAGGGGCCTTATGGCTACACCTTC
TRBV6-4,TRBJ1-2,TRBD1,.,CASSPTTGGGGYTF,TGTGCCAGCAGTCCAACAACAGGGGGAGGTGGCTACACCTTC
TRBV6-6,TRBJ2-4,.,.,CASSSAPTGLGNIQYF,TGTGCCAGCAGTAGCGCCCCTACAGGGTTGGGAAACATTCAGTACTTC
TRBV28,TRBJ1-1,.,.,CASAMTAKYTEAFF,TGTGCCAGCGCTATGACAGCGAAATACACTGAAGCTTTCTTT
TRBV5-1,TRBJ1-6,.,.,CASSLDRVDNSPLHF,TGCGCCAGCAGCTTGGACAGGGTAGATAATTCACCCCTCCACTTT
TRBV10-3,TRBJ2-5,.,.,CAISGTEQETQYF,TGTGCCATCAGTGGGACAGAACAAGAGACCCAGTACTTC
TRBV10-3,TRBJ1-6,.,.,CAISTTGVGSPLHF,TGTGCCATCAGCACGACCGGTGTTGGTTCACCCCTCCACTTT
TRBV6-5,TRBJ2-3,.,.,CASSGAGLSDTQYF,TGTGCCAGCAGTGGTGCAGGGTTATCAGATACGCAGTATTTT
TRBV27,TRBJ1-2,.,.,CASSFRDGNGYTF,TGTGCCAGCAGTTTCAGGGACGGGAATGGCTACACCTTC
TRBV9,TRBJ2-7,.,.,CASSVEPKAAEQYF,TGTGCCAGCAGCGTAGAACCGAAAGCGGCCGAGCAGTACTTC
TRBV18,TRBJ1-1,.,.,CASSNLEDTEAFF,TGTGCCAGCTCAAATTTGGAGGACACTGAAGCTTTCTTT
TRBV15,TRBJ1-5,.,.,CATSLRGGNQPQHF,TGTGCCACCAGCTTGAGGGGAGGCAATCAGCCCCAGCATTTT
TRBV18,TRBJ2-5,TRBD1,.,CASSRGRQETQYF,TGTGCCAGTTCGAGGGGGCGCCAAGAGACCCAGTACTTC
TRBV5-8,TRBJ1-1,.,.,CASVPPWGSTEAFF,TGTGCCAGCGTACCCCCGTGGGGCAGCACTGAAGCTTTCTTT
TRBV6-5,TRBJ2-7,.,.,CASSYRAGGSSYEQYF,TGTGCCAGCAGTTACAGGGCAGGGGGGAGCTCCTACGAGCAGTACTTC
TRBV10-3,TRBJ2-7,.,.,CAISDVEGLGREQYF,TGTGCCATCAGTGATGTGGAGGGTCTCGGTCGGGAGCAGTACTTC